The rows below give T cell receptor beta chains drawn from one sample of a study of T cells after yellow fever vaccination. TCRdb re-called the 5' RACE reads with MiXCR, one entry per CDR3 protein. In the table there are some 320,000 distinct CDR3 sequences, approximately 4% of which are singletons. The sequencing here drew on PBMCs, taken 15 days after the yellow fever booster vaccination. The source is a man aged 18 to 35 who received the YFV17D yellow fever vaccine. CDR3s include the opening cysteine and the closing phenylalanine or tryptophan. D genes are given only for firm matches. Clone size appears in some rows only: once, few, many, or a class for an expanded clone.

.,many,TRBV7-9,TRBJ2-7,CASSTISEQYF,TGTGCCAGCAGTACCATCTCCGAGCAGTACTTC
.,many,TRBV6-2/TRBV6-3,TRBJ1-1,CASAVKMNTEAFF,TGTGCCAGCGCTGTAAAAATGAACACTGAAGCTTTCTTT
.,.,TRBV2,TRBJ2-3,CASSDSASTDTQYF,TGTGCCAGCAGTGACAGTGCTAGCACAGATACGCAGTATTTT
.,many,TRBV6-1,TRBJ2-7,CASSTDSLIPHIEQYF,TGTGCCAGCAGTACCGACAGCCTAATCCCCCATATTGAGCAGTACTTC
.,few,TRBV7-9,TRBJ1-1,CATQSNLGNTEAFF,TGTGCCACCCAGTCAAACCTGGGAAACACTGAAGCTTTCTTT
.,many,TRBV5-1,TRBJ2-1,CASSQRHEQFF,TGCGCCAGCAGTCAGAGGCATGAGCAGTTCTTC
.,many,TRBV5-1,TRBJ2-2,CASSSEDSSNTGELFF,TGCGCCAGCAGCTCCGAGGACAGCTCGAACACCGGGGAGCTGTTTTTT
TRBD1,few,TRBV30,TRBJ2-5,CAWGQGAAQYF,TGTGCCTGGGGACAGGGGGCGGCCCAGTACTTC
.,many,TRBV18,TRBJ2-7,CASSTASSYEQYF,TGTGCCAGCTCGACGGCGAGCTCCTACGAGCAGTACTTC
.,.,TRBV5-1,TRBJ2-4,CASSKGHSLAKNIQYF,TGCGCCAGCAGCAAGGGACACTCGTTAGCCAAAAACATTCAGTACTTC
.,.,TRBV10-3,TRBJ2-1,CAISELGGLKGEQFF,TGTGCCATCAGTGAGTTGGGGGGGCTTAAGGGTGAGCAGTTCTTC
.,many,TRBV5-1,TRBJ2-3,CASSLGQTPSGDTQYF,TGCGCCAGCAGCTTGGGACAAACGCCCTCGGGCGATACGCAGTATTTT
.,few,TRBV28,TRBJ2-5,CASSWQGLQETQYF,TGTGCCAGCAGTTGGCAGGGCCTCCAAGAGACCCAGTACTTC
.,few,TRBV7-9,TRBJ1-5,CASSLALAGDPQHF,TGTGCCAGCAGCTTAGCGCTCGCGGGGGATCCCCAGCATTTT
TRBD1,.,TRBV4-2,TRBJ2-7,CASSRDRGLNEQYF,TGTGCCAGCAGCCGGGACAGGGGGCTCAACGAGCAGTACTTC
.,few,TRBV12-3/TRBV12-4,TRBJ1-4,CASSSPDLGEKLFF,TGTGCCAGCAGTTCCCCGGACTTGGGGGAAAAACTGTTTTTT
TRBD1,many,TRBV6-6,TRBJ2-5,CASSYSDRETQYF,TGTGCCAGCAGTTACTCGGACAGGGAGACCCAGTACTTC
.,.,TRBV7-9,TRBJ1-4,CASSLSPNNEKLFF,TGTGCCAGCAGCTTATCGCCCAATAATGAAAAACTGTTTTTT
.,many,TRBV3-1,TRBJ2-5,CASSQEGFGTQYF,TGTGCCAGCAGCCAAGAGGGGTTTGGGACCCAGTACTTC
.,many,TRBV7-2,TRBJ2-3,CASSLGAGGTDTQYF,TGTGCCAGCAGCTTAGGGGCGGGTGGCACAGATACGCAGTATTTT
TRBD2,few,TRBV27,TRBJ2-3,CASSPPRPLAGITDTQYF,TGTGCCAGCAGTCCCCCGAGGCCACTAGCGGGGATAACAGATACGCAGTATTTT
TRBD2,few,TRBV7-9,TRBJ2-2,CASSFFGGGIPGELFF,TGTGCCAGCAGCTTCTTCGGCGGGGGGATCCCCGGGGAGCTGTTTTTT
.,.,TRBV14,TRBJ1-2,CASSQDGGRVLGYTF,TGTGCCAGCAGCCAAGATGGTGGCAGGGTTCTCGGCTACACCTTC
.,many,TRBV18,TRBJ1-6,CASSPPNSDLNNSPLHF,TGTGCCAGCTCACCACCGAATTCAGATTTGAATAATTCACCCCTCCACTTT
.,.,TRBV29-1,TRBJ2-3,CSVRSDTQYF,TGCAGCGTCAGGAGTGATACGCAGTATTTT
.,many,TRBV7-9,TRBJ2-5,CASGEREETQYF,TGTGCCAGCGGGGAACGAGAAGAGACCCAGTACTTC
.,.,TRBV6-6,TRBJ1-2,CASSYRGEGGPPHGYTF,TGTGCCAGCAGTTACCGGGGAGAAGGGGGTCCACCCCATGGCTACACCTTC
.,many,TRBV5-1,TRBJ2-3,CASSLGPNLDTQYF,TGCGCCAGCAGCTTGGGGCCTAATCTTGATACGCAGTATTTT
.,few,TRBV20-1,TRBJ2-1,CSGGDPRQASYNEQFF,TGCAGTGGGGGGGACCCAAGACAGGCCTCCTACAATGAGCAGTTCTTC
TRBD1,few,TRBV6-2/TRBV6-3,TRBJ2-2,CASTTGAGELFF,TGTGCCAGCACCACAGGGGCCGGGGAGCTGTTTTTT
.,.,TRBV7-7,TRBJ2-1,CASSLEARNEQFF,TGTGCTAGCAGCTTAGAAGCGCGGAATGAGCAGTTCTTC
.,many,TRBV20-1,TRBJ2-5,CSLEQVNGETQYF,TGCAGTCTCGAACAAGTTAATGGGGAGACCCAGTACTTC
TRBD1,many,TRBV6-5,TRBJ1-1,CASSWGQEAFF,TGTGCCAGCAGTTGGGGACAGGAAGCTTTCTTT
TRBD2,many,TRBV6-6,TRBJ2-5,CASSYSGGSETQYF,TGTGCCAGCAGTTATAGCGGGGGGTCAGAGACCCAGTACTTC
TRBD2,many,TRBV12-3/TRBV12-4,TRBJ2-7,CASSLRSGGAPYEQYF,TGTGCCAGCAGCCTAAGGAGCGGGGGGGCGCCCTACGAGCAGTACTTC
TRBD1,many,TRBV6-2/TRBV6-3,TRBJ1-1,CASSLGTGEGNTEAFF,TGTGCCAGCAGTCTCGGGACAGGGGAAGGGAACACTGAAGCTTTCTTT
.,few,TRBV7-2,TRBJ1-1,CASSSILQGWAFF,TGTGCCAGCAGCTCGATACTACAGGGTTGGGCTTTTTTT
.,many,TRBV12-3/TRBV12-4,TRBJ1-2,CASSLLGDYGYTF,TGCGCCAGCAGCTTGCTCGGGGACTATGGCTACACCTTC
.,.,TRBV19,TRBJ1-1,CASSGWNTEAFF,TGTGCCAGTAGTGGGTGGAACACTGAAGCTTTCTTT
.,many,TRBV7-8,TRBJ1-1,CASSPLDWAEAFF,TGTGCCAGCAGCCCACTGGATTGGGCTGAAGCTTTCTTT
.,.,TRBV12-3/TRBV12-4,TRBJ1-1,CASSPPERYTEAFF,TGTGCCAGCAGCCCCCCGGAGAGGTACACTGAAGCTTTCTTT
TRBD1,.,TRBV20-1,TRBJ2-3,CSHQGARADTQYF,TGCAGTCATCAGGGGGCGCGGGCAGATACGCAGTATTTT
TRBD2,many,TRBV10-3,TRBJ2-1,CAISEVTSGVNNEQFF,TGTGCCATCAGTGAGGTGACTAGCGGGGTAAACAATGAGCAGTTCTTC
.,.,TRBV7-9,TRBJ2-3,CASAGLELLSTDTQYF,TGTGCCAGCGCCGGACTGGAACTACTTAGCACAGATACGCAGTATTTT
.,many,TRBV11-1,TRBJ2-7,CASSLAGPYEQYF,TGTGCCAGCAGCTTAGCTGGGCCCTACGAGCAGTACTTC
.,few,TRBV6-8,TRBJ2-2,CASSPRLGADTGELFF,TGTGCCAGCAGCCCTAGGCTGGGGGCGGACACCGGGGAGCTGTTTTTT
.,few,TRBV5-4,TRBJ2-3,CASSKWTSTDTQYF,TGTGCCAGCAGCAAGTGGACAAGCACAGATACGCAGTATTTT
.,many,TRBV4-1,TRBJ1-2,CASSQGGTANYGYTF,TGCGCCAGCAGCCAAGGGGGGACGGCAAACTATGGCTACACCTTC
.,few,TRBV20-1,TRBJ1-4,CSAQGQGNEKLFF,TGCAGTGCTCAGGGGCAGGGCAATGAAAAACTGTTTTTT
.,many,TRBV4-3,TRBJ2-7,CASSQRDTPSRDEQYF,TGCGCCAGCAGCCAAAGGGACACCCCCTCTAGGGACGAGCAGTACTTC
.,few,TRBV5-1,TRBJ1-4,CASSPNIWGTNEKLFF,TGCGCCAGCAGTCCGAATATTTGGGGAACTAATGAAAAACTGTTTTTT
.,many,TRBV6-5,TRBJ2-5,CASSYSNPAGGIKETQYF,TGTGCCAGCAGTTACTCGAATCCGGCAGGGGGGATTAAGGAGACCCAGTACTTC
TRBD1,few,TRBV4-2,TRBJ1-2,CASSQVVDREIHGYTF,TGTGCCAGCAGCCAAGTGGTGGACAGGGAGATTCATGGCTACACCTTC
.,.,TRBV4-3,TRBJ2-1,CASSQWVRDIDNEQFF,TGCGCCAGCAGCCAATGGGTCCGGGACATCGACAATGAGCAGTTCTTC
.,.,TRBV6-5,TRBJ1-1,CASSYARLFTEAFF,TGTGCCAGCAGTTACGCAAGGCTATTCACTGAAGCTTTCTTT
.,many,TRBV5-5,TRBJ1-1,CASSLEWRPPEAFF,TGTGCCAGCAGCTTGGAGTGGCGCCCTCCTGAAGCTTTCTTT
.,many,TRBV6-5,TRBJ1-2,CASSYSLGSVGYGYTF,TGTGCCAGCAGTTACTCGTTGGGGTCCGTGGGCTATGGCTACACCTTC